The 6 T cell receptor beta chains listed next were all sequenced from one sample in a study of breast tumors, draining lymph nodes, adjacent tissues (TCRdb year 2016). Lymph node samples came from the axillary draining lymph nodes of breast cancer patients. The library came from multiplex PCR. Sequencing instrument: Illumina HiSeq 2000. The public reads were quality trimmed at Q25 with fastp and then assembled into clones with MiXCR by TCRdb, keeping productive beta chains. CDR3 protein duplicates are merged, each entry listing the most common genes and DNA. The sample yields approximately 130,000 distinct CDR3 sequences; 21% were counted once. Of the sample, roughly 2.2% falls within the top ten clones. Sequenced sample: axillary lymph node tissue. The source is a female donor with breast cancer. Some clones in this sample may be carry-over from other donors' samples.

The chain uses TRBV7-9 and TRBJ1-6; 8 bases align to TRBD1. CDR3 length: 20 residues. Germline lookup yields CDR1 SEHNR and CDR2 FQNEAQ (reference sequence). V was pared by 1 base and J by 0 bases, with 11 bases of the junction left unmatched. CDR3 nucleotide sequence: TGTGCCAGCAGCTTAGTCGGGTCAGGGGGCAAGGGCTCCTATAATTCACCCCTCCACTTT. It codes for CASSLVGSGGKGSYNSPLHF.

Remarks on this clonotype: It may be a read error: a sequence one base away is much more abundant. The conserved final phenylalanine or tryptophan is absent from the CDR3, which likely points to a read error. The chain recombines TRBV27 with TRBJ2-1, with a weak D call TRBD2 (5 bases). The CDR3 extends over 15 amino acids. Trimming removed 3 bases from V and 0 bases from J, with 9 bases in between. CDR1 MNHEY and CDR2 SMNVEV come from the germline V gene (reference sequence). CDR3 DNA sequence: TGTGCCAGCAGTTTGGAGCGGAGCTCCTACAATGAGCAGTTCCTC. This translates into CASSLERSSYNEQFL.

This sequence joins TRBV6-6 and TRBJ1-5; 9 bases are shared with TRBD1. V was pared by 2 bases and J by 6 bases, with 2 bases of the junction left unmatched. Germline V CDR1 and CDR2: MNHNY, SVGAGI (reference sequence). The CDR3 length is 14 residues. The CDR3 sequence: CASSYGTGTQPQHF. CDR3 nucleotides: TGTGCCAGCAGTTACGGGACAGGGACTCAGCCCCAGCATTTT.

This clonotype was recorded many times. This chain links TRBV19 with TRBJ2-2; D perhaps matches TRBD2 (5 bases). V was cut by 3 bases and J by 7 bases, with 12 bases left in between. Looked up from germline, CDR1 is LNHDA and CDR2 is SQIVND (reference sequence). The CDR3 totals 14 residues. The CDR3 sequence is CASSIPGLVGELFF. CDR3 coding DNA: TGTGCCAGTAGTATTCCGGGGTTAGTCGGGGAGCTGTTTTTT. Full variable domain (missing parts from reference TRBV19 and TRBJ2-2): DGGITQSPKYLFRKEGQNVTLSCEQNLNHDAMYWYRQDPGQGLRLIYYSQIVNDFQKGDIAEGYSVSREKKESFPLTVTSAQKNPTAFYLCASSIPGLVGELFFGEGSRLTVL.

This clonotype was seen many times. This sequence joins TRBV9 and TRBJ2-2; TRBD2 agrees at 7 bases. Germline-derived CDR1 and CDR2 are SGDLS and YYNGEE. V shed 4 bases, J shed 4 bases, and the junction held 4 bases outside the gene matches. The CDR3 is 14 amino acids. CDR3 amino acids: CASSLGLVTGELFF. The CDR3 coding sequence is TGTGCCAGCAGCCTAGGACTAGTCACCGGGGAGCTGTTTTTT.

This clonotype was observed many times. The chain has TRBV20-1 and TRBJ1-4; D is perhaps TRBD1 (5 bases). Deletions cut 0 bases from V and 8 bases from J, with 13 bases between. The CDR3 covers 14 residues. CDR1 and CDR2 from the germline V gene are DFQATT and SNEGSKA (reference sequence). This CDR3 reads CSARDDSTYEKLFF. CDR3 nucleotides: TGCAGTGCTAGAGATGACAGTACGTACGAAAAACTGTTTTTT.